Described below is a single T cell receptor (beta chain) sequence and its context. What antigen it recognizes has not been identified. The sample holds no much larger clone one base away, and base qualities are not on file. Receptors were amplified or captured by the immunoSEQ multiplex PCR assay. In TCRdb, the immuneACCESS table is reduced to in-frame sequences with V and J assigned. These tables do not hold every clone; where another copy was compared, an unresolved V gene accounts for under half, and the others remain unexplained. The sample data list some 65,000 clones, and around 84% of these were observed just once. 2.9% of the sample goes to the ten largest clones. The data derive from a study of control samples from healthy donors and cancer patients (dated by TCRdb to 2020 to 2022). Taken from cysteine to phenylalanine, the CDR3 has 15 residues. The only DNA kept is the CDR3, 45 bases in frame from the first base. CDR1 and CDR2 (LGHNA, YSLEER) derive from the germline V gene. Clipping removes 0 bases from V and 5 bases from J, with 1 as the unmatched junction base count.

The receptor was derived from a woman in her 50s with lung cancer. This sequence uses TRBV4-3 and TRBJ2-3, with 11 bases aligning to TRBD2. Source material: PBMCs. The nucleotides read TGCGCCAGCAGCCAAGACCTAGCGGGGGGAGATACGCAGTATTTT. It codes for CASSQDLAGGDTQYF.